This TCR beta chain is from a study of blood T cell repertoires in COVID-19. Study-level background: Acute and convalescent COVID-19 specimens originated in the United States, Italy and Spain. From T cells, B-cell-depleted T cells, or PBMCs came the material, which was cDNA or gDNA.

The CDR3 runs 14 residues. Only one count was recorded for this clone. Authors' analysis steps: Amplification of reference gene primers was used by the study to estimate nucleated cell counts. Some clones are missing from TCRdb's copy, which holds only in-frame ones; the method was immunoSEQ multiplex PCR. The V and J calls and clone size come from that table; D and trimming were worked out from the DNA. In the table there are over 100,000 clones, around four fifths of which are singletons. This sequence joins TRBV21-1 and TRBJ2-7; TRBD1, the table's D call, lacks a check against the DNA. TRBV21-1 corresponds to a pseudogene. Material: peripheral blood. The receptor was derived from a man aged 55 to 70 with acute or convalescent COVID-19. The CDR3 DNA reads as TGTGCCAGCAGCAAATCCAGCAGGTACTACGAGCAGTACTTC. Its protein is CASSKSSRYYEQYF.